Following are 26 T cell receptor beta chains from one sample sequenced in a study of T cell responses to AZD1222 COVID-19 vaccine. Repertoires were generated with immunoSEQ multiplex PCR, while TCRdb's copy carries only in-frame clones and drops some. The sample lists about 130,000 clones, 90% occurring once. The input for sequencing was peripheral blood, taken on day 0 of MenACWY control vaccination. The receptors originated from an adult in good health.

V usage is TRBV27 and J usage is TRBJ2-7; tentatively, D is TRBD1 (6 bases). V was shortened by 6 bases and J by 5 bases, with 8 bases between the two germline ends. The germline V gene encodes CDR1 MNHEY and CDR2 SMNVEV (reference sequence). The CDR3 length is 11 residues. In nucleotides, the CDR3 is TGTGCCAGCAGCCACAGGGACGAGCAGTACTTC. Protein product: CASSHRDEQYF.

The rearrangement links TRBV3-1 (or the pseudogene TRBV3-2) to TRBJ2-3; D gene ambiguous. With 5 bases removed from V and 1 base from J, the gap between germline ends came to 4 bases. Germline V lookup: CDR1 LGHDT, CDR2 YNNKEL (reference sequence). The CDR3 is made up of 12 amino acids. This CDR3 reads CASSLRTDTQYF. CDR3 nucleotides: TGTGCCAGCAGCTTACGCACAGATACGCAGTATTTT.

CDR3 coding DNA: TGTGCCAGCAGTAGACAGGTCCGCGAAAAACTGTTTTTT. Residues: CASSRQVREKLFF. The chain carries TRBV28 and TRBJ1-4; the D gene is possibly TRBD1 (6 bases). Trimming took off 5 bases at V and 8 bases at J, with 12 bases between the two ends. This CDR3 has 13 residues. Germline V gives CDR1 MDHEN, CDR2 SYDVKM.

The CDR3 sequence is CASSSRTGLGNEQFF. In nucleotides, the CDR3 is TGTGCCAGCAGCTCTCGGACAGGGTTAGGAAATGAGCAGTTCTTC. This rearrangement joins TRBV14 to TRBJ2-1; 8 bases are shared with TRBD1. Germline V gives CDR1 SGHDN, CDR2 FVKESK. Trimming at V came to 5 bases and at J to 7 bases, leaving 10 bases not matched to a gene. The CDR3 spans 15 residues.

The V call is TRBV14, the J call TRBJ1-1; no clear D gene. The CDR3 is 17 residues long. V was trimmed by 1 base and J by 1 base, leaving 16 bases between them. Germline values: CDR1 SGHDN, CDR2 FVKESK. Here the CDR3 reads CASSQAILGGQNTEAFF. CDR3 nucleotides: TGTGCCAGCAGCCAAGCGATACTCGGCGGTCAGAACACTGAAGCTTTCTTT.

This rearrangement joins TRBV29-1 to TRBJ1-3, with D unresolved. This CDR3 has 12 amino acids. Deletions cut 5 bases from V and 3 bases from J, with 8 bases between. From germline, CDR1 is SQVTM and CDR2 ANQGSEA. In DNA form, the CDR3 reads TGCAGCGTTCGGACTCTTGGAAACACCATATATTTT. Residues: CSVRTLGNTIYF.

The chain combines TRBV18 with TRBJ2-5; TRBD1 aligns across 9 bases. CDR3 length: 15 residues. With V trimmed by 1 base and J by 5 bases, 5 bases remained unmatched. The germline V gene encodes CDR1 KGHSH and CDR2 LQKENI. This chain's CDR3 is CASSPLDRGPETQYF. The DNA of the CDR3 is TGTGCCAGCTCACCACTGGACAGGGGTCCCGAGACCCAGTACTTC.

The chain uses TRBV4-1 and TRBJ2-2; D remains unclear. V was pared by 1 base and J by 2 bases, with 8 bases between. Germline assignment: CDR1 MGHRA and CDR2 YSYEKL. CDR3 length: 15 residues. The CDR3 DNA sequence: TGCGCCAGCAGCCAAGTAACAATCAACACCGGGGAGCTGTTTTTT. Encoded protein: CASSQVTINTGELFF.

This sequence joins TRBV9 and TRBJ2-5, with 9 nucleotides matching TRBD2. Germline V gene sequence: CDR1 SGDLS, CDR2 YYNGEE. The CDR3 consists of 15 residues. V dropped 4 bases and J dropped 4; count of bases not matched to a gene: 8. As DNA, the CDR3 is TGTGCCAGCAGCCCAATAGCGGGAGAGGGAGAGACCCAGTACTTC. Protein: CASSPIAGEGETQYF.

This chain connects TRBV7-8 to TRBJ2-7, with D maybe TRBD1 (5 bases). The CDR3 totals 15 residues. Per germline, CDR1 SGHVS and CDR2 FQNEAQ. Trimming shortened V by 0 bases and J by 2 bases, and 11 bases separated the two germline ends. The CDR3 loop reads CASSLAQGGAYEQYV. CDR3 bases: TGTGCCAGCAGCTTAGCGCAGGGCGGCGCCTACGAGCAGTACGTC.

The chain combines TRBV28 with TRBJ1-2, with 8 bases matching TRBD1. This CDR3 is 14 amino acids long. In germline, CDR1 is MDHEN, CDR2 SYDVKM. Germline trimming cut 5 bases from V and 9 bases from J; bases unmatched to any gene: 11. The CDR3 spells CASSAGQVPSRYTF. CDR3 nucleotides: TGTGCCAGCAGTGCGGGACAGGTCCCATCCCGCTACACCTTC.

J is TRBJ2-3 and V is TRBV27, with 10 bases fitting TRBD2. The CDR3 spans 16 residues. The germline V gene has CDR1 MNHEY and CDR2 SMNVEV (reference sequence). Germline trimming cut 5 bases from V and 0 bases from J; bases unmatched to any gene: 5. The CDR3 coding sequence is TGTGCCAGCAGTCCTTCTAGCGGGAGCAGCACAGATACGCAGTATTTT. It yields the protein CASSPSSGSSTDTQYF.

J is TRBJ2-5 and V is TRBV12-3 or TRBV12-4, with D possibly matching TRBD2 (6 bases). There are 13 residues in the CDR3. The ends were cut back, 8 bases at V and 1 base at J, with 11 bases in the middle. The CDR3: CASFGGSQETQYF. In DNA, the CDR3 is TGTGCCAGCTTCGGGGGTAGCCAAGAGACCCAGTACTTC.

V usage is TRBV6-1 and J usage is TRBJ2-2; TRBD2 matches at 13 bases. CDR1 is MNHNS, CDR2 SASEGT, per germline. J was trimmed by 7 bases and V by 4 bases; bases with no gene match: 6. The length of the CDR3 is 16 residues. The CDR3 nucleotides are TGTGCCAGCAGTGGGACTAGCGGGAGACTTGGCGGGGAGCTGTTTTTT. It translates to CASSGTSGRLGGELFF.

This chain uses TRBV28 with TRBJ2-5; TRBD1 matches 8 bases. In germline, CDR1 is MDHEN, CDR2 SYDVKM. The trim removed 5 bases at V and 3 bases at J, leaving 5 bases unmatched. This CDR3 is 14 amino acids long. The CDR3 DNA is TGTGCCAGCAGTCCCTGGACAGGGAAAGAGACCCAGTACTTC. It encodes CASSPWTGKETQYF.

The chain uses TRBV7-9 and TRBJ2-1; no firm D call. The CDR3 is made up of 12 amino acids. Germline-derived CDR1 and CDR2 are SEHNR and FQNEAQ (reference sequence). The V and J ends lost 5 bases and 4 bases respectively, with 6 bases between them. As DNA, the CDR3 is TGTGCCAGCAGCCTCCAGTACAATGAGCAGTTCTTC. It specifies CASSLQYNEQFF.

The rearrangement joins TRBV24-1 to TRBJ1-5; D is uncertain. CDR3 length: 14 residues. V lost 5 bases and J lost 3, with 10 bases in between. Germline CDR1 KGHDR, CDR2 SFDVKD. CDR3 sequence (DNA): TGTGCCACCAGTGGATTCGGGGACAATCAGCCCCAGCATTTT. Protein sequence: CATSGFGDNQPQHF.

The chain employs TRBV2 and TRBJ1-4; 7 bases match TRBD1. There are 12 residues in the CDR3. Germline CDR1 SNHLY, CDR2 FYNNEI. J was trimmed by 8 bases and V by 5 bases; bases with no gene match: 2. CDR3 DNA: TGTGCCAGCAGTACGGACAGGGAAAAACTGTTTTTT. This encodes CASSTDREKLFF.

This chain links TRBV10-1 with TRBJ1-4, with TRBD1 identical over 9 bases. This CDR3 has 14 amino acids. The J segment lost 5 bases and the V segment lost 10 bases, leaving 8 bases of the junction unmatched. Germline V CDR1 and CDR2: WNHNN, SYGVQD (reference sequence). DNA for the CDR3: TGCGCCAATACCGGGACAGGGAAAAATGAAAAACTGTTTTTT. Residues: CANTGTGKNEKLFF.

This rearrangement joins TRBV19 to TRBJ1-5; D gene uncertain. The V and J ends lost 2 bases and 2 bases respectively, with 4 bases between them. This CDR3 has 13 residues. The germline gives CDR1 LNHDA, CDR2 SQIVND (reference sequence). CDR3 bases: TGTGCCAGTAGTATAATCGGCAATCAGCCCCAGCATTTT. This sequence encodes CASSIIGNQPQHF.

The rearrangement links TRBV21-1 to TRBJ2-2; the listed D gene, TRBD1, was not tested against the DNA. TRBV21-1 represents a pseudogene. The CDR3 spans 17 residues. CDR3 nucleotide sequence: TGTGCCAGCAGCGGACAAACAGGGGGCGCGGACACCGGGGAGCTGTTTTTT. This encodes CASSGQTGGADTGELFF.

V and J are TRBV28 and TRBJ1-5, with a tentative D call TRBD1 (6 bases). Trimming shortened V by 3 bases and J by 6 bases, and 9 bases separated the two germline ends. This CDR3 spans 13 amino acids. In germline, CDR1 is MDHEN, CDR2 SYDVKM. The CDR3 bases are TGTGCCAGCAGTTTTTCAGGGGTTCAGCCCCAGCATTTT. Translating gives CASSFSGVQPQHF.

The chain joins TRBV28 to TRBJ1-3; D unclear. Between the trimmed V and J ends, which lost 5 bases and 0 bases, there was a span of 8 bases. CDR1 MDHEN and CDR2 SYDVKM come from the germline V gene. There are 14 residues in the CDR3. The CDR3 spells CASSTPLSGNTIYF. In nucleotides, the CDR3 is TGTGCCAGCAGTACCCCACTCTCTGGAAACACCATATATTTT.

The V gene is TRBV4-2, the J gene TRBJ2-2; maybe TRBD2 (6 bases). CDR1 LGHNA and CDR2 YNFKEQ come from the germline V gene. Trimming pared 1 base from V and 1 base from J, leaving 7 bases between. CDR3 length equals 15 residues. The CDR3 sequence: CASSQASVNTGELFF. The DNA of the CDR3 is TGTGCCAGCAGCCAAGCTAGCGTGAACACCGGGGAGCTGTTTTTT.

This chain uses TRBV11-2 with TRBJ2-7; TRBD1 matches 8 bases. The CDR3 contains 13 residues. Germline V gene sequence: CDR1 SGHAT, CDR2 FQNNGV. J lost 3 bases, V lost 5 bases, and 3 bases had no gene match. CDR3 region: CASSHTGGYEQYV. The CDR3 nucleotides are TGTGCCAGCAGCCATACAGGGGGCTACGAGCAGTACGTC.

This rearrangement joins TRBV7-9 to TRBJ2-3, with a weak D call TRBD2 (5 bases). Germline lookup yields CDR1 SEHNR and CDR2 FQNEAQ (reference sequence). The V gene lost 2 bases and the J gene lost 2 bases, with 17 bases spanning the gap. This CDR3 is built from 17 residues. CDR3 residues: CASSLTPYRDYTDTQYF. The CDR3, as DNA: TGTGCCAGCAGCTTAACACCTTACCGGGATTACACAGATACGCAGTATTTT.